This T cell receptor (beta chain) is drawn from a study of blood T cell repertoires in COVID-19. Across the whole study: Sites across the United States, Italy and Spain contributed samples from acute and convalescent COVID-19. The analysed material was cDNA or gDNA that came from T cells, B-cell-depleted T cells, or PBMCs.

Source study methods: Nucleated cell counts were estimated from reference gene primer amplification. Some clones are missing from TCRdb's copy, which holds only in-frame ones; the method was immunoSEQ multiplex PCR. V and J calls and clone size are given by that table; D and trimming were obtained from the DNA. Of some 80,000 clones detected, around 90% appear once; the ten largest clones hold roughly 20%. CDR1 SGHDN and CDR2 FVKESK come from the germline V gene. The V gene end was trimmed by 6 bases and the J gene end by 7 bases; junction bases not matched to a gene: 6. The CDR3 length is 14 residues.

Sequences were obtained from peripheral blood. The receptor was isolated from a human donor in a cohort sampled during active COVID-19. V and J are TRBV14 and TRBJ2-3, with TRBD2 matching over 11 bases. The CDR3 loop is CASRNSGGANTQYF. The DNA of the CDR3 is TGTGCCAGCAGAAATAGCGGGGGGGCAAATACGCAGTATTTT.